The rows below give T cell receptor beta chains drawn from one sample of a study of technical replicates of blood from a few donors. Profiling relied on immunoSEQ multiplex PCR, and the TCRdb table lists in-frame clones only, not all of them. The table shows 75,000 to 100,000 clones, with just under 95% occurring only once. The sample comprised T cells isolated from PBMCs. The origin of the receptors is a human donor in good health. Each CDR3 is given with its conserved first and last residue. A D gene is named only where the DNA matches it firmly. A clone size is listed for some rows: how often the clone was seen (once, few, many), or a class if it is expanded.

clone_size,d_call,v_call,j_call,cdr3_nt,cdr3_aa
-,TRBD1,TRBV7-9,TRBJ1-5,TGTGCCAGCAGCTTAGGTGGTCAGGGGGGTCAGCCCCAGCATTTT,CASSLGGQGGQPQHF
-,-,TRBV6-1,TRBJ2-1,TGTGCCAGCAGTGCTCTTTCCGGGACTCGGTATAATGAGCAGTTCTTC,CASSALSGTRYNEQFF
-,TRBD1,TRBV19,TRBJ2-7,TGTGCCAGTAGTCTGACAGGGGCGGGCTACGAGCAGTACTTC,CASSLTGAGYEQYF
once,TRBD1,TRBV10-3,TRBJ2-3,TGTGCCATCAGTGAGTCCGGGACAGGGCCACGTCCAGATACGCAGTATTTT,CAISESGTGPRPDTQYF
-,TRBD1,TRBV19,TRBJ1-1,TGTGCCAGTAGTATGATGACAGGGGGCAACACTGAAGCTTTCTTT,CASSMMTGGNTEAFF
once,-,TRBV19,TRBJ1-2,TGTGCCAGTAGTATCGAGGGAGTTGGCTATGGCTACACCTTC,CASSIEGVGYGYTF
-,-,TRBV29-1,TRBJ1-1,TGCAGCGGGAAAACCCGACTCGCGAACACTGAAGCTTTCTTT,CSGKTRLANTEAFF
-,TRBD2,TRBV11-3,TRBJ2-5,TGTGCCAGCAGCTACAGCGGGACTCGTGGAGAGACCCAGTACTTC,CASSYSGTRGETQYF
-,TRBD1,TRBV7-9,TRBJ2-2,TGTGCCAGCAGCCAGGACGGACAGGCCGGGGAGCTGTTTTTT,CASSQDGQAGELFF
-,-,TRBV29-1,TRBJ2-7,TGCAGCGTTGGTGCACAGGGTGGGCACGAGCAGTACTTC,CSVGAQGGHEQYF
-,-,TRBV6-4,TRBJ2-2,TGTGCCAGCAGTGACTCTCTGAACACCGGGGAGCTGTTTTTT,CASSDSLNTGELFF
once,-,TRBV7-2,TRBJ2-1,TGTGCCAGCAGCTTAGCGGCCAGGATCAATGAGCAGTTCTTC,CASSLAARINEQFF
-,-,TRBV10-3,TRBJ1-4,TGTGCCATCAGTGAGGCTAGGGGTGAAAAACTGTTTTTT,CAISEARGEKLFF
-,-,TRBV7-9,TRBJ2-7,TGTGCCAGCAGCTTAGGGCAGGGGAATTACGAGCAGTACTTC,CASSLGQGNYEQYF
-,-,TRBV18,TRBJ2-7,TGTGCCAGCTCACCACCGGCCGATCGGAGCGAGCAGTACTTC,CASSPPADRSEQYF
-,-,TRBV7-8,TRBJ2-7,TGTGCCAGCAGCTTTAGAGGAAGGTACGAGCAGTACTTC,CASSFRGRYEQYF
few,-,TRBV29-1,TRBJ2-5,TGCAGCGTTGGTTATTCGACAGGACAAGAGACCCAGTACTTC,CSVGYSTGQETQYF
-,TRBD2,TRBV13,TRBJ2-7,TGTGCCAGCAGCTTAGCCTCTAGCGGGAGGTACTACGAGCAGTACTTC,CASSLASSGRYYEQYF
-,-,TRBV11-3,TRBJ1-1,TGTGCCAGCAGCTTTTCGACACCTATAGAAGCTTTCTTT,CASSFSTPIEAFF
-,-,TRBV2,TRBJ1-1,TGTGCCAGCAGTGAGAACAGGGCTGAAGCTTTCTTT,CASSENRAEAFF
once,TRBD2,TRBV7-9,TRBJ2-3,TGTGCCAGCAGCTTATGGGAGAGGAAGCGGGATAGCACAGATACGCAGTATTTT,CASSLWERKRDSTDTQYF
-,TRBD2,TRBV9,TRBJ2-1,TGTGCCAGCAGCACTAGCGGGAGTGGGCACGATGAGCAGTTCTTC,CASSTSGSGHDEQFF
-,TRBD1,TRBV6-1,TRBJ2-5,TGTGCCAGCAGTACCGGGACAGGGGTTAGGGAGACCCAGTACTTC,CASSTGTGVRETQYF
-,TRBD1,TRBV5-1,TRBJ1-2,TGCGCCAGCAGCTACCGGACAGGGGAGGGCTACACCTTC,CASSYRTGEGYTF
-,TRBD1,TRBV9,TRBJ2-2,TGTGCCAGCAGCGCAGGGGGCGGGACAGGGACCGGGGAGCTGTTTTTT,CASSAGGGTGTGELFF
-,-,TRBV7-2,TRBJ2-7,TGTGCCAGCAGCTTAGACATAGCGAACTACGAGCAGTACTTC,CASSLDIANYEQYF
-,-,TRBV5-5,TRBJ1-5,TGTGCCAGCAGCTCTGAGAGGGCGGGACAGCCCCAGCATTTT,CASSSERAGQPQHF
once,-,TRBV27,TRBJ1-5,TGTGCCAGCAGTTTAACAGGTGATCAGCCCCAGCATTTT,CASSLTGDQPQHF
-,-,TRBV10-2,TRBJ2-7,TGCGCCAGCAGTATCCGGTCTTACTACGAGCAGTACTTC,CASSIRSYYEQYF
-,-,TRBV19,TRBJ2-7,TGTGCCAGTAGTATAGGTGCCAGCGTCTACGAGCAGTACTTC,CASSIGASVYEQYF
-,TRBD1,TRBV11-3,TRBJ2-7,TGTGCCAGCAGCCGGACAGGGGGTCGCGAGCAGTACTTC,CASSRTGGREQYF
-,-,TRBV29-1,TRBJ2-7,TGCAGCGTTGAACCCGGAGTTACCCCCTACGAGCAGTACTTC,CSVEPGVTPYEQYF
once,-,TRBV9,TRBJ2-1,TGTGCCAGCAGCGTCCGGGACACTTACAATGAGCAGTTCTTC,CASSVRDTYNEQFF
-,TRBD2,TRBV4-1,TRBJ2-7,TGCGCCAGCAGCCAAGAAAGAACTAGCGTTTCCTACGAGCAGTACTTC,CASSQERTSVSYEQYF
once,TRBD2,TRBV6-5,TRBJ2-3,TGTGCCAGCAGTAGGACTAGCGGGACCTCAGATACGCAGTATTTT,CASSRTSGTSDTQYF
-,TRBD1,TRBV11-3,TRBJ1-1,TGTGCCAGCAGCTCCGACAGGGTGGACGCTTTCTTT,CASSSDRVDAFF
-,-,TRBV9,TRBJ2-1,TGTGCCAGCAGCGTAGCTACAGTCAATGAGCAGTTCTTC,CASSVATVNEQFF
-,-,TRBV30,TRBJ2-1,TGTGCCTGGACGGCCGGGGTAGAGAATGAGCAGTTCTTC,CAWTAGVENEQFF
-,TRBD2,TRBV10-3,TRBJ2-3,TGTGCCATCACCACCGGACTAGCGGGAGCAGATACGCAGTATTTT,CAITTGLAGADTQYF
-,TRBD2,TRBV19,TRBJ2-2,TGTGCCAGTAGTATTACTAGCGGGAGATATGTAAATACCGGGGAGCTGTTTTTT,CASSITSGRYVNTGELFF
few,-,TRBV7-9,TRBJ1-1,TGTGCCAGCAGCCTGGACTTAACTGAAGCTTTCTTT,CASSLDLTEAFF
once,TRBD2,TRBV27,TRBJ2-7,TGTGCCAGCAGTTTAGGGACTAGGGGGGGGTACGAGCAGTACTTC,CASSLGTRGGYEQYF
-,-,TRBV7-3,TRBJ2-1,TGTGCCAGCAGCACACAGGGTGAGCAGTTCTTC,CASSTQGEQFF
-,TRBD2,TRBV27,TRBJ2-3,TGTGCCAGCAGTTTATCGATCGTCCGGCTAGCGGGAGATTCAGATACGCAGTATTTT,CASSLSIVRLAGDSDTQYF
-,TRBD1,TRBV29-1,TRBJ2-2,TGCAGCGCCAGCCTGACAGGGATAACCGGGGAGCTGTTTTTT,CSASLTGITGELFF
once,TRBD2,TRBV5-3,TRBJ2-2,TGTGCCAGAAGCTTGGAGGGACTAGCGGGAGAAGGGACCGGGGAGCTGTTTTTT,CARSLEGLAGEGTGELFF
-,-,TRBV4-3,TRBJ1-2,TGCGCCAGCAGCCAAGCATGGGGCGCAGACTATGGCTACACCTTC,CASSQAWGADYGYTF
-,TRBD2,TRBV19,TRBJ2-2,TGTGCCAGTAGTATTCCCGGGAGGGCCCTCACCGGGGAGCTGTTTTTT,CASSIPGRALTGELFF
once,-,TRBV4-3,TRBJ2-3,TGCGCCAGCAGCCTAGGGGCAGGGGGCACAGATACGCAGTATTTT,CASSLGAGGTDTQYF
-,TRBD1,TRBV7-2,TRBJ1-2,TGTGCCAGCAGCTCCCGGGACAGGGGATACCTTGGCTACACCTTC,CASSSRDRGYLGYTF
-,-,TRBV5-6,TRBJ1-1,TGTGCCAGCAGCTTGCCGGGGGGGGCCACTGAAGCTTTCTTT,CASSLPGGATEAFF
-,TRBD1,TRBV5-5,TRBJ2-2,TGTGCCAGCAGCAATCTCCGGGACAGGGGATCCGGGGAGCTGTTTTTT,CASSNLRDRGSGELFF
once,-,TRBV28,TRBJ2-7,TGTGCCGCCACTTCCAGGCAGCATTCCTACGAGCAGTACTTC,CAATSRQHSYEQYF
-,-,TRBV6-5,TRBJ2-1,TGTGCCAGTAGCGGAAAATACAATGAGCAGTTCTTC,CASSGKYNEQFF
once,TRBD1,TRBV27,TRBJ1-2,TGTGCCATCAAGAAGGACAGGGGGGCTGGCTACACCTTC,CAIKKDRGAGYTF
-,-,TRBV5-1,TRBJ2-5,TGCGCCAGCAGCTTGGTGCTCAGCGGAGAGACCCAGTACTTC,CASSLVLSGETQYF
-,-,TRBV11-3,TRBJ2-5,TGTGCCAGCAGCTTACGTTTGAGGGCGCAAGAGACCCAGTACTTC,CASSLRLRAQETQYF
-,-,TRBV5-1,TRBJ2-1,TGCGCCAGCAGCTCCTACTACCCCTACAATGAGCAGTTCTTC,CASSSYYPYNEQFF
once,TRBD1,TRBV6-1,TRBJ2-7,TGTGCCAGCACAAGGGACAGGGGATCCTACGAGCAGTACTTC,CASTRDRGSYEQYF